This T cell receptor (beta chain) comes out of a study of T cell responses to AZD1222 COVID-19 vaccine (dated by TCRdb to 2020 to 2022). Broadly, across the study: AZD1222 recipients with second doses at about 4 weeks or about 12 weeks were pooled, because spike-specific TCR depth and breadth did not differ between schedules. A total of approximately 240 trial participants underwent TCR sequencing, of whom under 220 had received two doses of AZD1222 and approximately 25 had received two doses of the MenACWY control vaccine. Enrollment into the trials was organized by age into subgroups of 18-55, 56-69 and 70-plus years, and those subgroups contained approximately 160, 26 and 62 TCR-sequenced participants, respectively. Beyond this particular receptor, the publication reports: Nearly half of unique spike-specific TCRs reportedly recognized epitopes outside regions mutated in the B.1.351 and B.1.1.7 variants. Conclusions about previously exposed vaccinees are limited because only a handful of AZD1222 recipients were SARS-CoV-2 seropositive at baseline. A significant rise in spike-specific TCR breadth and depth was observed after two AZD1222 doses relative to day 0 and relative to MenACWY recipients. Because no samples from the day 14 peak response were available, repertoires could be characterized only after the peak T cell response. CD4 TCRs associated with the vaccine covered the entire spike protein, and the dominant responses were in regions 160-218 and 743-854. Participants were mostly white British, with more females than males. The authors suggested clonal diversity may have been underestimated. The 56-69-year group was small, and its depth increase did not reach significance, likely because of low power.

Here V drops 4 bases and J drops 7 bases, and the junction holds 7 bases not matched to any gene. The CDR3 spans 14 residues, from the cysteine through the phenylalanine. Only the CDR3 portion is preserved as DNA: 42 bases, with reading frame beginning at the first base. The germline V gene provides CDR1 MNHEY and CDR2 SVGAGI. The CDR3 regions of human TCRbeta chains were analyzed by immunosequencing. The study's processing was this. Repertoire TCRs were matched against a reference library of SARS-CoV-2-specific TCRs generated with the MIRA antigen-specificity platform. Breadth was defined as the fraction of unique TCRs that were SARS-CoV-2-associated. Depth was defined as the fraction of total T cells that were SARS-CoV-2-associated. Using the MIRA data, each spike-specific TCR was mapped to the spike region that the TCR reacts to and placed in a CD4 or CD8 class. Log10-transformed breadth and depth values were compared by one-way ANOVA with Sidak's multiple comparisons tests. In TCRdb, the immuneACCESS table is reduced to in-frame sequences with V and J assigned. These tables do not hold every clone; where another copy was compared, an unresolved V gene accounts for under half, and the others remain unexplained. V and J calls and clone size are given by that table; D and trimming were obtained from the DNA. The sample records 120,000 or so clones, 75% to 95% of which are singletons. The ten largest clones take up roughly 7.8% of the sample.

To note about this clone: It has no known antigen specificity. No base-level quality is on record; no much larger clone is a single base apart.

The meaning of the sample's time point label: baseline before first vaccination. Vaccinee samples were obtained from the UK trials COV001 and COV002, which included a single-blind randomized controlled phase 2/3 trial of AZD1222 (ChAdOx1 nCoV-19) in healthy adults. For TCRbeta chain sequencing, PBMC samples from trial participants were taken at day 0 and at day 28 after the second dose. The sequence is built from TRBV6-5 and TRBJ1-2, with 9 bases in between that match TRBD1. This material consisted of peripheral blood, taken on day 0 of AZD1222 vaccination. The sequence came from an adult in good health. At the DNA level, the sequence is TGTGCCAGCAGTTCGAGGACAGGGGCCGCTGGCTACACCTTC. It encodes CASSSRTGAAGYTF.